The clone carrying this TCR beta chain was counted only a few times. The antigen is unknown. CDR1 is SGHNT and CDR2 is YYREEE in the germline V gene (reference sequence). The CDR3 covers 12 residues. V lost 4 bases and J lost 8; bases outside the gene matches: 5. This entry is derived from a study of T cells after yellow fever vaccination. 5'RACE template switching produced TCR cDNA carrying a universal primer site and UMIs. Each CDR3 protein gets one entry after TCRdb re-called the 5' RACE reads with MiXCR. The table has some 300,000 distinct CDR3 sequences, 8.7% seen once; the top ten hold 3% to 3.5%. Overall study results and limits: Clones from primary vaccination mostly reappeared after the booster (roughly 97% CD4, around 90% CD8). Just a small share of clonotypes turned up in the CD4 compartment as well as the CD8 compartment.

The chain has TRBV5-4 and TRBJ1-2; TRBD1 matches at 7 bases. This specimen was CD4+ T cells sorted from PBMCs, taken 5 days after the yellow fever booster vaccination. The source is a man younger than 30 who received the YFV17D yellow fever vaccine. CDR3 in DNA: TGTGCCAGCAGCCCCGACAGGGAGGGCTACACCTTC. It codes for CASSPDREGYTF. Based on the CDR3 plus reference TRBV5-4 and TRBJ1-2, the full variable domain is ETGVTQSPTHLIKTRGQQVTLRCSSQSGHNTVSWYQQALGQGPQFIFQYYREEENGRGNFPPRFSGLQFPNYSSELNVNALELDDSALYLCASSPDREGYTFGSGTRLTVV.